This T cell receptor (beta chain) was captured by sequencing in a study of Tregs in tolerant kidney transplant recipients (dated by TCRdb to between 2018 and 2021). For the wider study: The study applied TCRbeta sequencing to find donor-specific regulatory T cells before combined kidney and bone marrow transplantation and then followed those same cells after transplant. TCRbeta repertoire sequencing was used in a few healthy controls to compare several ways of expanding Tregs specific for an allogeneic donor.

Note on this clone: What this receptor recognizes is not known. No qualities accompany the bases; no much larger clone lies one base away.

A distance of 14 bases separates the germline ends of V and J, which lose 2 bases and 0 bases respectively. CDR3 length: 16 amino acids, cysteine to phenylalanine. Only the CDR3 part of the read is kept: 48 bases, read in frame from the first base. CDR1 SGHRS and CDR2 YFSETQ are derived from the germline V gene. Unstimulated Tregs (CD4+CD25+CD127-), CD4+ non-Tregs (CD4+CD25-), CD4 and CD8 cells were FACS-sorted from thawed PBMCs. Healthy control blood was obtained either as purchased buffy coats or from healthy volunteers. Healthy control blood was processed by Ficoll density gradient to PBMCs and cryopreserved; patient PBMCs were collected before and after transplant. For TCRbeta CDR3 sequencing, genomic DNA from the sorted cells was extracted using the QIAGEN DNeasy Blood and Tissue Kit. High-throughput TCRbeta CDR3 sequencing, which included PCR amplification with bias correction and internal controls, was done commercially through immunoSEQ. From the authors' description of their analysis: Unique productive TCRbeta sequences were defined by CDR3 nucleotide sequence where primers matched, otherwise by CDR3 amino acid sequence with Vbeta and Jbeta genes. Sorting error was corrected by removing sequences shared between sorted populations at a frequency ratio of 2:1 or less, and the remaining shared sequences were assigned to the higher population. Sequences were defined as donor-reactive when expanded at least 5-fold in CFSE-low cells versus unstimulated cells and present at a frequency of at least 0.01% in CFSE-low cells. Jensen-Shannon divergence calculated on the top 100 TCRbeta sequences ranked by frequency was used to measure repertoire divergence. For samples with multiple sequencing runs, sorting error was corrected separately for each run before the runs were pooled. The table was pulled from immuneACCESS by TCRdb, which kept in-frame rearrangements only. Such tables lose some clones; where checked, under half of the loss comes from unresolved V genes, and the rest has no known cause. V and J calls and clone size are those listed in that table; D and trimming were worked out from the DNA. This sample comprises roughly 120,000 clones, roughly 93% of them detected only once. Of the sample, approximately 0.62% is held by the ten largest clones.

General study outcomes and caveats: Because only a small number of patients were included, the study had limitations, and the results will need to be validated in larger populations as well as under other immunosuppression protocols. The most biologically relevant and donor-specific TCRbeta repertoire appeared to be identified by expanding Tregs with activated donor B cells. Biological reproducibility was not directly addressed, though technical replication error appeared minimal.

Material for sequencing was CD4+ T cells from blood. The rearrangement joined TRBV5-1 to TRBJ1-1; the D segment cannot be called with confidence. This TCR was recovered from a human donor in good health. The encoded CDR3 is CASSLFFVGMNTEAFF. In nucleotide form, the sequence is TGCGCCAGCAGCTTATTTTTTGTGGGGATGAACACTGAAGCTTTCTTT.